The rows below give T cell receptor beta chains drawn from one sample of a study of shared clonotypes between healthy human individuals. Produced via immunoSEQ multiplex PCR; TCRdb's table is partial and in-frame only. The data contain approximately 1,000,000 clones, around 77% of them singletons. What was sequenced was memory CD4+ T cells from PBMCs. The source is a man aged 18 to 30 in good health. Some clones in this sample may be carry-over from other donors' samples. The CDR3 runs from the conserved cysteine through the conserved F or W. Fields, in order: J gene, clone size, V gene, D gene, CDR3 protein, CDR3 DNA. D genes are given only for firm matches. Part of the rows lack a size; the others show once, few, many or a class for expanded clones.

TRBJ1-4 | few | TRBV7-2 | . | CASSPPGYGEKLFF | TGTGCCAGCAGCCCCCCGGGGTACGGTGAAAAACTGTTTTTT
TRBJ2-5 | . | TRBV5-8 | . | CASSLVPGGETQYF | TGTGCCAGCAGCTTGGTACCCGGGGGAGAGACCCAGTACTTC
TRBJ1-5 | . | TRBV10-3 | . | CAISGGGNQPQHF | TGTGCCATCAGTGGAGGGGGGAATCAGCCCCAGCATTTT
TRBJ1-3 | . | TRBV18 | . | CASSPIGENTIYF | TGTGCCAGCTCACCAATAGGGGAAAACACCATATATTTT
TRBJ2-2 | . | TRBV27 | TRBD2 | CASRLAGSVTGELFF | TGTGCCAGCAGACTAGCGGGAAGTGTCACCGGGGAGCTGTTTTTT
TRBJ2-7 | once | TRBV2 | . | CASSATRQDEQYF | TGTGCCAGCAGTGCAACCCGACAGGACGAGCAGTACTTC
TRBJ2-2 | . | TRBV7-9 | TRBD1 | CASSPGDRLSTGELFF | TGTGCCAGCAGCCCGGGGGACAGGTTGAGCACCGGGGAGCTGTTTTTT
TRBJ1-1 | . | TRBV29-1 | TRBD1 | CSVRQQGGAMNTEAFF | TGCAGCGTCCGACAGCAGGGGGGTGCGATGAACACTGAAGCTTTCTTT
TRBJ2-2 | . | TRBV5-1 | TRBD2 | CASSLGLAGSYGELFF | TGCGCCAGCAGCTTGGGATTAGCGGGCTCATACGGGGAGCTGTTTTTT
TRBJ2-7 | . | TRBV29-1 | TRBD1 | CSVGPPGTGAEQYF | TGCAGCGTTGGGCCCCCCGGGACAGGGGCCGAGCAGTACTTC
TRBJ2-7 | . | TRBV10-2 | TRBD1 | CASSEGTGTYEQYF | TGCGCCAGCAGTGAAGGGACAGGGACGTACGAGCAGTACTTT
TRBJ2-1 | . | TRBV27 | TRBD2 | CASSLGALAGGPYNEQFF | TGTGCCAGCAGTTTAGGGGCACTTGCGGGAGGGCCCTACAATGAGCAGTTCTTC
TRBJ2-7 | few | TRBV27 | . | CASSLGRVGYEQYF | TGTGCCAGCAGTTTAGGGCGGGTAGGCTACGAGCAGTACTTC
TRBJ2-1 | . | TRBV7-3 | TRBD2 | CASSLLGTSGDNEQFF | TGTGCCAGCAGCTTATTAGGGACTAGCGGTGACAATGAGCAGTTCTTC
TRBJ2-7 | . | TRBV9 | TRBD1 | CASSKKPWTGEYEQYF | TGTGCCAGCAGCAAAAAACCATGGACAGGCGAATACGAGCAGTACTTC
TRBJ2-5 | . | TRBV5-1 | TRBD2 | CASSGTTSGLAGGIGTQYF | TGCGCCAGCAGCGGAACAACCTCGGGACTAGCGGGAGGCATCGGGACCCAGTACTTC
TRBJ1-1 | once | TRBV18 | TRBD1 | CASSPWTGGIKLNTEAFF | TGTGCCAGCTCACCTTGGACAGGGGGTATAAAGTTGAACACTGAAGCTTTCTTT
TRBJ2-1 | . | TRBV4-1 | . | CASSQRTPSDSYNEQFF | TGCGCCAGCAGCCAACGTACCCCTAGCGACTCCTACAATGAGCAGTTCTTC
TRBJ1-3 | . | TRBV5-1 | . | CASSSGNTIYF | TGCGCCAGCAGCTCTGGAAACACCATATATTTT
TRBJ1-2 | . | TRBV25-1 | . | CASSDLPGPNGYTF | TGTGCCAGCAGTGATCTGCCCGGACCTAATGGCTACACCTTC
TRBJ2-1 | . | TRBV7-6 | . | CASSLVNNEQFF | TGTGCCAGCAGCTTAGTTAACAATGAGCAGTTCTTC
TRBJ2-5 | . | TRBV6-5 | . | CASSYDGKVGATQYF | TGTGCCAGCAGTTACGATGGGAAGGTTGGGGCGACCCAGTACTTC
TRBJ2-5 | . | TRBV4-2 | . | CASSQDLGGNQETQYF | TGTGCCAGCAGCCAAGATCTAGGCGGCAATCAAGAGACCCAGTACTTC
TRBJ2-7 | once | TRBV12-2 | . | CASRHRRGLACEQYF | TGTGCAAGTCGCCATAGGAGAGGACTAGCGTGCGAGCAGTACTTC
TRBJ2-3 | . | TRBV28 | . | CASSLSGQGRSDTQYF | TGTGCCAGCAGTTTATCTGGGCAGGGGAGGTCAGATACGCAGTATTTT
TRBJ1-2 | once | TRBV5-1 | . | CASSTGPKSYTF | TGCGCCAGCAGCACCGGGCCCAAGAGCTACACCTTC
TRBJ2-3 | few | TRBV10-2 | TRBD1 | CASSEWEGGDTQYF | TGCGCCAGCAGTGAGTGGGAAGGGGGCGATACGCAGTATTTT
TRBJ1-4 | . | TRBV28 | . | CASSFINLRELNEKLFF | TGTGCCAGCAGTTTCATTAACCTCCGGGAACTTAATGAAAAACTGTTTTTT
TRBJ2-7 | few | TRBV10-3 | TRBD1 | CAISESRGQVEF | TGTGCCATCAGTGAGTCGCGGGGACAGGTGGAGTTC
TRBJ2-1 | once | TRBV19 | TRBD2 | CASSIGAGGPMGSEQFF | TGTGCCAGTAGTATAGGAGCGGGAGGGCCGATGGGTAGTGAGCAGTTCTTC
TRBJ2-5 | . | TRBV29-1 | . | CSVGWGEETQYF | TGCAGCGTTGGGTGGGGGGAAGAGACCCAGTACTTC